These 16 T cell receptor beta chains were sequenced from one sample in a study of T cells in Graves' hyperthyroidism and ophthalmopathy (dated by TCRdb to between 2017 and 2020). The receptor library was made with multiplex PCR. The sequencing machine was an Illumina HiSeq 2000. The TCR beta CDR3 regions were amplified from RNA transcripts. The first round of RT-PCR for the TCR CDR3 was performed with the HTBI primer set and the Qiagen OneStep RT-PCR kit. The public sequencing data were trimmed at Q25 with fastp and processed into clonotypes with MiXCR by TCRdb, which kept only in-frame beta chains. Merged by CDR3 protein, the rows form single entries marked with the most common genes and DNA. A total of around 380,000 distinct CDR3 sequences appear in this sample, around an eighth of them only once. The ten largest clonotypes hold more than 20% of the sample. Sequencing was performed on blood. The receptors derive from a man aged 25-45 years with Graves' hyperthyroidism that later progressed to Graves' ophthalmopathy.

The chain employs TRBV4-1 and TRBJ1-2; possibly TRBD1 for D (6 bases). V dropped 0 bases and J dropped 0 bases, with 14 bases sitting between them. The CDR3 loop spans 17 amino acids. Germline V lookup: CDR1 MGHRA, CDR2 YSYEKL. This chain's CDR3 is CASSQDPPGGTNYGYTF. The CDR3 nucleotides read TGCGCCAGCAGCCAAGACCCGCCGGGGGGCACTAACTATGGCTACACCTTC.

The rearrangement uses TRBV5-5 and TRBJ1-4, with 9 bases that match TRBD1. The CDR3 extends over 13 amino acids. Per germline, CDR1 SGHKS and CDR2 YYEKEE (reference sequence). The ends lost 5 bases at V and 11 bases at J; junction bases unmatched: 7. The CDR3 loop reads CASRTRDRDKLFF. In DNA form, the CDR3 reads TGTGCCAGCAGAACGAGGGACAGGGACAAACTGTTTTTT.

V gene TRBV11-1 combines with J gene TRBJ2-7; the D is unclear. Per germline, CDR1 SGHAT and CDR2 FQDESV (reference sequence). The CDR3 spans 13 residues. Trimming took 4 bases from V and 6 from J, leaving 13 bases between them. CDR3 protein: CASSWSQLFEQYF. The CDR3 DNA follows: TGTGCCAGCAGCTGGAGTCAACTGTTCGAGCAGTACTTC.

This clonotype was counted many times. The chain employs TRBV6-1 and TRBJ1-2; D is possibly TRBD1 (6 bases). This CDR3 comprises 14 residues. Trimming removed 5 bases from V and 3 bases from J, with 13 bases in between. Germline V gene data show CDR1 as MNHNS and CDR2 as SASEGT. CDR3 amino acids: CASSQQGWDYGYTF. DNA for the CDR3: TGTGCCAGCAGTCAACAGGGTTGGGACTATGGCTACACCTTC.

This clonotype was picked up many times. The CDR3 nucleotides are TGTGCCAGCAGGCCGTTAGCTAACTATGGCTACACCTTC. Protein product: CASRPLANYGYTF. The chain recombines TRBV2 with TRBJ1-2; D is undetermined. This CDR3 region has 13 residues. CDR1 and CDR2 from the germline V gene are SNHLY and FYNNEI. Trimming removed 6 bases at V and 0 bases at J, with 8 bases between.

The chain couples TRBV24-1 to TRBJ2-1; D call uncertain. Germline V gene lookup returns CDR1 KGHDR and CDR2 SFDVKD. This CDR3 is 11 amino acids long. The V gene lost 4 bases and the J gene lost 7 bases, with 4 bases spanning the gap. CDR3: CATSDRNEQFF. The CDR3 DNA sequence: TGTGCCACCAGTGACAGGAATGAGCAGTTCTTC.

This clonotype has ten or more counts. This sequence joins TRBV15 and TRBJ2-1; 7 bases line up with TRBD2. Germline V gene sequence: CDR1 LNHNV, CDR2 YYDKDF (reference sequence). This CDR3 has 16 amino acids. The V and J ends lost 0 bases and 2 bases, in that order; junction bases with no gene match: 4. CDR3 nucleotide sequence: TGTGCCACCAGCAGAGATAGCGCGGGGGCCTACAATGAGCAGTTCTTC. The encoded protein is CATSRDSAGAYNEQFF.

The chain carries TRBV5-1 and TRBJ2-1; 7 nucleotides match TRBD1. The CDR3 has 16 amino acids. Germline V gene data show CDR1 as SGHRS and CDR2 as YFSETQ. Trimming at V came to 5 bases and at J to 12 bases, leaving 20 bases not matched to a gene. The CDR3 region has the DNA TGCGCCAGCAGTCTAACAGGGGCAAGGCCTTACTATGGGCAGTTCTTC. Its protein is CASSLTGARPYYGQFF. The entire variable domain, with the rest obtained from reference TRBV5-1 and TRBJ2-1, is as follows: KAGVTQTPRYLIKTRGQQVTLSCSPISGHRSVSWYQQTPGQGLQFLFEYFSETQRNKGNFPGRFSGRQFSNSRSEMNVSTLELGDSALYLCASSLTGARPYYGQFFGPGTRLTVL.

The V and J genes are TRBV7-9 and TRBJ2-6; no clear D gene. V was cut by 11 bases and J by 1 base, with 18 bases left in between. Per the germline V gene, CDR1 is SEHNR and CDR2 is FQNEAQ (reference sequence). This CDR3 is 16 amino acids long. The CDR3 loop is CAVPRFGFSGANVLTF. The CDR3 DNA reads TGTGCCGTACCGCGTTTTGGATTTTCTGGGGCCAACGTCCTGACTTTC.

In this sample, this clonotype turned up many times. The chain uses TRBV20-1 and TRBJ2-7, with D perhaps matching TRBD1 (6 bases). The CDR3 loop spans 14 amino acids. Per germline, CDR1 DFQATT and CDR2 SNEGSKA (reference sequence). Trimming stripped 5 bases from V and 4 bases from J, with 18 bases between. As DNA, the CDR3 is TGCAGTGCTCGAGGACAGCGACTCTCTTACGAGCAGTACTTC. It encodes CSARGQRLSYEQYF.

In this sample, this clonotype turned up a few times. The V gene is TRBV20-1, the J gene TRBJ2-3; D unresolved. Trimming removed 5 bases at V and 2 bases at J, with 14 bases between. The germline gives CDR1 DFQATT, CDR2 SNEGSKA (reference sequence). The CDR3 covers 14 residues. DNA of the CDR3: TGCAGTGCTCCCGCCAGGATTTACACAGATACGCAGTATTTT. Translation: CSAPARIYTDTQYF.

This clonotype has ten or more counts. This sequence joins TRBV28 and TRBJ1-4; TRBD1 is a possible D gene (6 bases). In germline, CDR1 is MDHEN, CDR2 SYDVKM. This CDR3 has 16 residues. V lost 5 bases and J lost 4, with 17 bases in between. CDR3 sequence reads: CASSPIQGSVNEKLFF. The DNA of the CDR3 is TGTGCCAGCAGTCCGATACAGGGTTCAGTTAATGAAAAACTGTTTTTT.

The V gene is TRBV2, the J gene TRBJ2-3, with 9 positions matching TRBD2. Trimming cost V 7 bases and J 10 bases; bases outside gene matches: 15. CDR3 length: 15 residues. CDR1 and CDR2 (germline): SNHLY, FYNNEI. The CDR3 DNA reads TGTGCCAGCAAGTGGGGCGGGGGGGGGTTCCTGGCGCAGTATTTT. It translates to CASKWGGGGFLAQYF.

This clonotype has at least ten counts. The chain combines TRBV24-1 with TRBJ1-1; 7 nucleotides agree with TRBD1. The CDR3 extends over 13 amino acids. Per germline, CDR1 KGHDR and CDR2 SFDVKD. Unmatched junction bases numbered 8, after V lost 11 bases and J lost 3 bases. The CDR3 protein is CAIPRGRDTEAFF. The CDR3 DNA reads as TGTGCCATTCCCAGGGGGAGAGACACTGAAGCTTTCTTT.

This clonotype was recorded at least ten times. This chain connects TRBV28 to TRBJ1-6; D unclear. This CDR3 has 15 residues. Trimming removed 5 bases from V and 7 bases from J, with 15 bases in between. The germline V gene has CDR1 MDHEN and CDR2 SYDVKM. Here the CDR3 reads CASSPRGSRNSPLHF. DNA of the CDR3: TGTGCCAGCAGTCCCCGGGGTAGTCGGAATTCACCCCTCCACTTT.

There are many counts of this clonotype. V is TRBV12-3 or TRBV12-4 and J is TRBJ1-4; 7 nucleotides match TRBD1. Trimming took 6 bases from V and 7 from J; bases not matched to a gene: 8. CDR3 size: 14 residues. As DNA, the CDR3 is TGTGCCAGCAGCCCGGACAGGAAGATTGAAAAACTGTTTTTT. It yields the protein CASSPDRKIEKLFF.